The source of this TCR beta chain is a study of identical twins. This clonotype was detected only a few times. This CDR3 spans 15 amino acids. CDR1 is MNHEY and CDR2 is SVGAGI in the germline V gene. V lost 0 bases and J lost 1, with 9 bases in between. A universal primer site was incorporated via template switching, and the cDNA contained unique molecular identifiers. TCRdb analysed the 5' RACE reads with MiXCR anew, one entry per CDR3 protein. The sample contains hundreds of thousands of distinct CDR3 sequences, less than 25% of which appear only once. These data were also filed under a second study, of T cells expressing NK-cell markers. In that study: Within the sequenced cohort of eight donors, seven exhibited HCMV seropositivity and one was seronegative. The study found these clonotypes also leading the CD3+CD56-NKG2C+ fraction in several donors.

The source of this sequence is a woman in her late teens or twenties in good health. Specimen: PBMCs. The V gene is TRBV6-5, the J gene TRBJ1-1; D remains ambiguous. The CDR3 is CASSYSGRENTEAFF. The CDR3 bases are TGTGCCAGCAGTTACTCAGGGCGTGAGAACACTGAAGCTTTCTTT.